Each of the 25 T cell receptor beta chains below was sequenced from the same sample in a study of monozygotic twins with inflammatory bowel disease. One entry per CDR3 protein, without DNA, is what TCRdb gives after re-calling the 5' RACE reads. The ten most abundant clones cover 2% of a sample with 330,000 or so distinct CDR3 sequences. Sequences were obtained from blood. The receptors were sampled from a human donor with ulcerative colitis or Crohn's disease, or a healthy co-twin of an affected twin (not recorded which).

The chain is built from TRBV20-1 and TRBJ2-7; TCRdb designates TRBD2, a call that cannot be tested without DNA. There are 14 residues in the CDR3. Germline lookup yields CDR1 DFQATT and CDR2 SNEGSKA (reference sequence). CDR3 region: CSAREGTSYYEQYF.

V gene TRBV20-1 combines with J gene TRBJ2-7. The germline CDR1 and CDR2 sequences are DFQATT and SNEGSKA (reference sequence). The CDR3 is 11 amino acids. This chain's CDR3 is CSARGSYEQYF.

This sequence joins TRBV14 and TRBJ2-2; TCRdb reports TRBD1, a call that lacks DNA to check it against. CDR3 length: 13 residues. Germline-derived CDR1 and CDR2 are SGHDN and FVKESK. The chain's CDR3 is CASSQTGAGELFF.

The chain couples TRBV20-1 to TRBJ2-2; TCRdb designates TRBD2, a call that cannot be tested without DNA. The germline gives CDR1 DFQATT, CDR2 SNEGSKA (reference sequence). The CDR3 sequence is 17 residues long. The chain's CDR3 is CSARLIAGDVLTGELFF.

The chain joins TRBV6-6 to TRBJ1-6; with no DNA, the TCRdb D assignment of TRBD1 cannot be verified. Germline V CDR1 and CDR2: MNHNY, SVGAGI (reference sequence). The CDR3 has 14 residues. The CDR3 region is CASRTGRENSPLHF.

The chain recombines TRBV20-1 with TRBJ1-2; absent DNA, TCRdb's TRBD1 call cannot be checked. Germline CDR1 reads DFQATT; CDR2 reads SNEGSKA (reference sequence). The CDR3 length is 14 residues. The CDR3 spells CSARSSTGGNGYTF.

The chain links TRBV15 to TRBJ1-3; checking the TCRdb D call of TRBD1 is not possible without DNA. CDR1 LNHNV and CDR2 YYDKDF come from the germline V gene (reference sequence). This CDR3 is built from 18 residues. This CDR3 reads CATSSAYATGETGNTIYF.

The chain couples TRBV7-7 to TRBJ2-2; TCRdb gives TRBD1 as the D gene, but with no DNA this cannot be confirmed. This CDR3 comprises 17 residues. Germline assignment: CDR1 SSHAT and CDR2 FNYEAQ (reference sequence). The CDR3 spells CASSLGQAPTNTGELFF.

The chain links TRBV7-2 to TRBJ2-3; TCRdb outputs TRBD1, but without DNA this stays unchecked. This CDR3 is 14 amino acids long. Germline CDR1 and CDR2: SGHTA and FQGNSA. CDR3: CASSSGLAADTQYF.

The rearrangement uses TRBV7-9 and TRBJ2-7; TCRdb lists TRBD1, though no DNA is available to test this call. Looked up from germline, CDR1 is SEHNR and CDR2 is FQNEAQ (reference sequence). CDR3 size: 15 residues. The CDR3 loop is CASSPRAGDFYEQYF.

The rearrangement links TRBV5-5 to TRBJ2-2. The CDR3 contains 15 residues. Germline V CDR1 and CDR2: SGHKS, YYEKEE (reference sequence). CDR3 amino acids: CASSSWDGDTGELFF.

This chain uses TRBV29-1 with TRBJ2-5. The CDR3 contains 14 residues. Germline assignment: CDR1 SQVTM and CDR2 ANQGSEA. The CDR3 here is CSVEDVQTLETQYF.

CDR3 region: CASSYAGTGKQFF. V is TRBV6-5 and J is TRBJ2-1; TCRdb gives TRBD1 as the D gene, but with no DNA this cannot be confirmed. The CDR3 consists of 13 residues. Germline assignment: CDR1 MNHEY and CDR2 SVGAGI.

The V and J genes are TRBV28 and TRBJ2-1; TCRdb names TRBD2, which stays unverified in the absence of DNA. Germline V gene data show CDR1 as MDHEN and CDR2 as SYDVKM. This CDR3 has 15 amino acids. The CDR3 sequence: CASSSPGLAENEQFF. The whole variable domain, remainder taken from reference TRBV28 and TRBJ2-1, is DVKVTQSSRYLVKRTGEKVFLECVQDMDHENMFWYRQDPGLGLRLIYFSYDVKMKEKGDIPEGYSVSREKKERFSLILESASTNQTSMYLCASSSPGLAENEQFFGPGTRLTVL.

The chain uses TRBV6-2 or TRBV6-3 and TRBJ2-2; there is no DNA to check the TCRdb D call of TRBD1. The CDR3 loop spans 16 amino acids. Germline CDR1 reads MNHEY; CDR2 reads SVGEGT. The chain's CDR3 is CASSPLRDSFAGELFF.

The gene calls are TRBV6-2 or TRBV6-3 and TRBJ2-2. This CDR3 is built from 15 residues. Germline-derived CDR1 and CDR2 are MNHEY and SVGEGT. The CDR3 reads CASTFTRVNTGELFF.

The gene calls are TRBV20-1 and TRBJ1-5; with no DNA, the TCRdb D assignment of TRBD1 cannot be verified. The CDR3 has 14 residues. Germline V lookup: CDR1 DFQATT, CDR2 SNEGSKA (reference sequence). The CDR3: CSAGRGEFNQPQHF.

The chain joins TRBV29-1 to TRBJ1-5; TCRdb proposes TRBD1, but this gene call is untestable without DNA. Germline values: CDR1 SQVTM, CDR2 ANQGSEA. This CDR3 is built from 14 residues. This CDR3 reads CSVNTGGGNQPQHF.

V gene TRBV7-9 combines with J gene TRBJ1-3; TCRdb's D call of TRBD1 is untestable without DNA. Germline V gene lookup returns CDR1 SEHNR and CDR2 FQNEAQ (reference sequence). The CDR3 spans 14 residues. The CDR3 reads CASSLETGANTIYF.

The chain links TRBV7-2 to TRBJ2-3; there is no DNA to check the TCRdb D call of TRBD1. CDR3 length equals 15 residues. CDR1 and CDR2 from the germline V gene are SGHTA and FQGNSA. The CDR3 loop is CASRFPGQKTDTQYF.

V gene TRBV2 combines with J gene TRBJ2-3; the TCRdb call, TRBD2, lacks DNA for checking. CDR3 size: 14 residues. Germline V gene sequence: CDR1 SNHLY, CDR2 FYNNEI. CDR3 sequence reads: CASSELVRVDTQYF. The whole variable domain, filled in from reference TRBV2 and TRBJ2-3, reads EPEVTQTPSHQVTQMGQEVILRCVPISNHLYFYWYRQILGQKVEFLVSFYNNEISEKSEIFDDQFSVERPDGSNFTLKIRSTKLEDSAMYFCASSELVRVDTQYFGPGTRLTVL.

The chain joins TRBV7-9 to TRBJ2-5; TCRdb proposes TRBD1, but this gene call is untestable without DNA. Germline V gene lookup returns CDR1 SEHNR and CDR2 FQNEAQ (reference sequence). The CDR3 length is 15 residues. The CDR3: CASSLGTLRQETQYF. The full variable domain, completed using reference TRBV7-9 and TRBJ2-5, is DTGVSQNPRHKITKRGQNVTFRCDPISEHNRLYWYRQTLGQGPEFLTYFQNEAQLEKSRLLSDRFSAERPKGSFSTLEIQRTEQGDSAMYLCASSLGTLRQETQYFGPGTRLLVL.

CDR3 region: CASSQGRNRDTQYF. The chain joins TRBV4-2 to TRBJ2-3. From germline, CDR1 is LGHNA and CDR2 YNFKEQ. This CDR3 is built from 14 residues.

The rearrangement uses TRBV6-2 or TRBV6-3 and TRBJ1-1; TCRdb gives TRBD1 as the D gene, but with no DNA this cannot be confirmed. The CDR3 sequence is 14 residues long. Germline loops: CDR1 MNHEY, CDR2 SVGEGT. The CDR3 reads CASSWDRLNTEAFF.

This chain joins TRBV20-1 and TRBJ1-5. The germline CDR1 and CDR2 sequences are DFQATT and SNEGSKA (reference sequence). The CDR3 consists of 14 residues. CDR3 sequence: CSARAGSGNQPQHF.